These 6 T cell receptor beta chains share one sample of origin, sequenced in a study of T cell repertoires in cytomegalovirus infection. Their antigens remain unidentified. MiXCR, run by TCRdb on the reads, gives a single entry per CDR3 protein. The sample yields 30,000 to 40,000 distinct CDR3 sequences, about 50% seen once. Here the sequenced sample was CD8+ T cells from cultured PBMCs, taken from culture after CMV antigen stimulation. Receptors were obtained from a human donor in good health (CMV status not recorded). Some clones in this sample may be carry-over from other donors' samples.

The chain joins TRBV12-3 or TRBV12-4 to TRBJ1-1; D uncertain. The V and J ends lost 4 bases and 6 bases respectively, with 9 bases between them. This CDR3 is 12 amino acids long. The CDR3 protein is CASSWESAEAFF. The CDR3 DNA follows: TGTGCCAGCAGTTGGGAATCCGCTGAAGCTTTCTTT.

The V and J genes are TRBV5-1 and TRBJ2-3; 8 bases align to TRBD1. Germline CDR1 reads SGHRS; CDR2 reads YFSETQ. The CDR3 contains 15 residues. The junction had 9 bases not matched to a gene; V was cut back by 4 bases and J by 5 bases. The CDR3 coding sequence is TGCGCCAGCAGCACCAGACAGGGGAGACTAGATACGCAGTATTTT. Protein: CASSTRQGRLDTQYF.

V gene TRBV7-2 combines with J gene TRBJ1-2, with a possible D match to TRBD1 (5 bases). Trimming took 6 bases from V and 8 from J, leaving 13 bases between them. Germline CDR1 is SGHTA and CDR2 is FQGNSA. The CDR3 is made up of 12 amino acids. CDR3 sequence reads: CASRIMKGGYTF. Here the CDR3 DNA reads TGTGCCAGCAGGATTATGAAGGGGGGCTACACCTTC. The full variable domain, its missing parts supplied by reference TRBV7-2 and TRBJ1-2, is GAGVSQSPSNKVTEKGKDVELRCDPISGHTALYWYRQSLGQGLEFLIYFQGNSAPDKSGLPSDRFSAERTGGSVSTLTIQRTQQEDSAVYLCASRIMKGGYTFGSGTRLTVV.

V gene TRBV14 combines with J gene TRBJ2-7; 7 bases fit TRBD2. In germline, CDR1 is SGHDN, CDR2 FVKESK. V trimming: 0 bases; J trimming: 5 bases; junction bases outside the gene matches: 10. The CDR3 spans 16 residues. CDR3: CASSQEEEGRGDEQYF. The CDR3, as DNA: TGTGCCAGCAGCCAAGAGGAGGAGGGTCGGGGGGACGAGCAGTACTTC.

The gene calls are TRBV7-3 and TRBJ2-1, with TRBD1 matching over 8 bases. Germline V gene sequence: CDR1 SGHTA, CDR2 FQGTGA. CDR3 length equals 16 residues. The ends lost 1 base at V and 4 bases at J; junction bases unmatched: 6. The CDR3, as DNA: TGTGCCAGCAGCTTAAGGGGGGACAGGAAATACAATGAGCAGTTCTTC. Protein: CASSLRGDRKYNEQFF.

DNA for the CDR3: TGTGCCAGCAGCCAGATTAGACAGTCTACGTACCAAGAGACCCAGTACTTC. It specifies CASSQIRQSTYQETQYF. J is TRBJ2-5 and V is TRBV14; D may be TRBD1 (5 bases). The germline V gene encodes CDR1 SGHDN and CDR2 FVKESK. This CDR3 is built from 17 residues. V lost 3 bases to trimming and J lost 0 bases, with 17 bases between them.